This is a list of T cell receptor beta chains from one sample in a study of blood T cell repertoires in COVID-19. TCRdb's table, derived via immunoSEQ multiplex PCR, lists solely in-frame clones and lacks some. Among around 99,000 clones, about nine tenths were seen once, and the ten largest hold 5% to 6%. The sequenced sample was peripheral blood. These TCRs come from a middle-aged man with acute or convalescent COVID-19. The CDR3 runs from the conserved cysteine through the conserved F or W. A D gene is named only where the DNA matches it firmly. Size tells how often a clone was seen (once, few, many) or the class of an expanded clone, and some rows leave it out.

D gene | CDR3 length | J gene | clone size | V gene | CDR3 DNA | CDR3 protein
TRBD2 | 15 | TRBJ2-1 | NA | TRBV4-3 | TGCGCCAGCAGCCTGCTAGCGGACTCCTACAATGAGCAGTTCTTC | CASSLLADSYNEQFF
NA | 14 | TRBJ2-5 | NA | TRBV24-1 | TGTGCCACCAGTGATCCGGGGGTGGGAGAGACCCAGTACTTC | CATSDPGVGETQYF
NA | 13 | TRBJ2-1 | NA | TRBV19 | TGTGCCAGCGGACAGGGAGGGAGCAATGAGCAGTTCTTC | CASGQGGSNEQFF
TRBD2 | 15 | TRBJ2-2 | NA | TRBV10-1 | TGCGCCAGCAGTGGCAGCGGGAGGGCCGCCGGGGAGCTGTTTTTT | CASSGSGRAAGELFF
TRBD2 | 17 | TRBJ2-1 | NA | TRBV15 | TGTGCCACCAGCAGAGGCGCAGCGGGAGAGGGGTACAATGAGCAGTTCTTC | CATSRGAAGEGYNEQFF
NA | 16 | TRBJ2-7 | NA | TRBV5-1 | TGCGCCAGCAGCTTGGCCTATCTAACGGTTCAAAACGAGCAGTACTTC | CASSLAYLTVQNEQYF
NA | 14 | TRBJ1-5 | once | TRBV5-1 | TGCGCCAGCAGCCCAGGGCTTCTTAATCAGCCCCAGCATTTT | CASSPGLLNQPQHF
TRBD1 | 16 | TRBJ2-7 | NA | TRBV19 | TGTGCCAGTAGTCTCAACAGGGGGTACAGCTCCTACGAGCAGTACTTC | CASSLNRGYSSYEQYF
NA | 16 | TRBJ1-2 | few | TRBV9 | TGTGCCAGCAGCACTGGTAATGATCGATTCAACTATGGCTACACCTTC | CASSTGNDRFNYGYTF
TRBD1 | 14 | TRBJ2-7 | few | TRBV2 | TGTGCCAGCAGTCGGGACAGGTACGCAGACGAGCAGTACTTC | CASSRDRYADEQYF
NA | 13 | TRBJ2-4 | NA | TRBV12-3/TRBV12-4 | TGTGCCAGCAGTTTAGTGGAGGGCGGTATTCAGTACTTC | CASSLVEGGIQYF
TRBD1 | 16 | TRBJ1-4 | once | TRBV30 | TGTGCCTGGAGTGGAGCCCGGACAGGAGGATTTGAAAAACTGTTTTTT | CAWSGARTGGFEKLFF
TRBD2 | 14 | TRBJ2-1 | NA | TRBV9 | TGTGCCAGCAGCGGTTGGCGGGAGGAAAATGAGCAGTTCTTC | CASSGWREENEQFF
TRBD1 | 16 | TRBJ1-6 | NA | TRBV7-9 | TGTGCCAGCAGCTCGCACCGGGACAGGGGGTCATCACCCCTCCACTTT | CASSSHRDRGSSPLHF
TRBD1 | 16 | TRBJ2-5 | NA | TRBV5-6 | TGTGCCAGCAGCTTGGACGGGCAGGGGGCAAGGGAGACCCAGTACTTC | CASSLDGQGARETQYF
NA | 14 | TRBJ1-6 | NA | TRBV2 | TGTGCCAGCAATGGGAGGACAAGTAATTCACCCCTCCACTTT | CASNGRTSNSPLHF
TRBD2 | 13 | TRBJ2-7 | once | TRBV6-5 | TGTGCCAGCAGTACGGGAGGGCCCGACGAGCAGTACTTC | CASSTGGPDEQYF
TRBD1 | 14 | TRBJ1-1 | NA | TRBV6-1 | TGTGCCAGCAGTGAACGTCAGGGGGACACTGAAGCTTTCTTT | CASSERQGDTEAFF
NA | 13 | TRBJ1-4 | NA | TRBV5-8 | TGTGCCAGCAGCTTGGTCCTAGGTGAAAAACTGTTTTTT | CASSLVLGEKLFF
NA | 17 | TRBJ2-2 | few | TRBV9 | TGTGCCAGCAGCGTAACCCCAGGGCTAGCGAAAACCGGGGAGCTGTTTTTT | CASSVTPGLAKTGELFF
TRBD1 | 16 | TRBJ2-5 | NA | TRBV10-1 | TGCGCCAGCAGTGAGGGGGGACAGGGAAACGGGGAGACCCAGTACTTC | CASSEGGQGNGETQYF
TRBD1 | 14 | TRBJ2-7 | NA | TRBV5-1 | TGCGCCAGCAGCCTTCAGGGACAGGGCTACGAGCAGTACTTC | CASSLQGQGYEQYF
TRBD1 | 16 | TRBJ2-7 | once | TRBV4-1 | TGCGCCAGCAGCCACGACCTAAGGACAGGGGAGTACGAGCAGTACTTC | CASSHDLRTGEYEQYF
TRBD2 | 16 | TRBJ2-1 | NA | TRBV18 | TGTGCCAGCTCCCCCGGACTAGCGGGAGAGAGCTATGAGCAGTTCTTC | CASSPGLAGESYEQFF
TRBD2 | 14 | TRBJ2-1 | NA | TRBV19 | TGTGCCAGTACCCATAGCGGGGGGTACAATGAGCAGTTCTTC | CASTHSGGYNEQFF
TRBD1 | 16 | TRBJ2-7 | NA | TRBV10-3 | TGTGCCATCAGTGGGCGACAGGGAGATTACTCCTACGAGCAGTACTTC | CAISGRQGDYSYEQYF
NA | 13 | TRBJ2-7 | NA | TRBV2 | TGTGCCAGCAGTATGACTGCGACCTACGAGCAGTACTTC | CASSMTATYEQYF
NA | 12 | TRBJ1-2 | NA | TRBV11-3 | TGTGCCAGCAAGGCGGGGATCTATGGCTACACCTTC | CASKAGIYGYTF
TRBD2 | 16 | TRBJ2-2 | NA | TRBV5-1 | TGCGCCAGCAGCTGGGGGACTAGATCGAACACCGGGGAGCTGTTTTTT | CASSWGTRSNTGELFF
NA | 13 | TRBJ1-3 | NA | TRBV29-1 | TGCAGCGTTGGCAGGGTTGGTGGAAACACCATATATTTT | CSVGRVGGNTIYF
TRBD1 | 14 | TRBJ2-7 | NA | TRBV11-3 | TGTGCCAGCAGCCTGGGACAGGGCGGCTACGAGCAGTACTTC | CASSLGQGGYEQYF
NA | 14 | TRBJ2-2 | NA | TRBV9 | TGTGCCAGCAGCGTAGCGGTGAACACCGGGGAGCTGTTTTTT | CASSVAVNTGELFF
NA | 15 | TRBJ1-1 | NA | TRBV7-2 | TGTGCCAGCAGCTTAGGCCCAACGGAGGGCACTGAAGCTTTCTTT | CASSLGPTEGTEAFF
NA | 15 | TRBJ1-5 | NA | TRBV19 | TGTGCCAGTAGTGAGGAGAGTTGGAGCAATCAGCCCCAGCATTTT | CASSEESWSNQPQHF
NA | 16 | TRBJ2-7 | NA | TRBV27 | TGTGCCAGCAGCCCAAAATACCCGGGACTTAGCTACGAGCAGTACTTC | CASSPKYPGLSYEQYF
NA | 12 | TRBJ2-7 | NA | TRBV6-2/TRBV6-3 | TGTGCCAGCAGTTATTTTTCTCGCGAGCAGTACTTC | CASSYFSREQYF
NA | 15 | TRBJ1-5 | NA | TRBV21-1 | TGTGCCAGCAGCAAAGCGGGGGCCCCGTATCAGCCCCAGCATTTT | CASSKAGAPYQPQHF